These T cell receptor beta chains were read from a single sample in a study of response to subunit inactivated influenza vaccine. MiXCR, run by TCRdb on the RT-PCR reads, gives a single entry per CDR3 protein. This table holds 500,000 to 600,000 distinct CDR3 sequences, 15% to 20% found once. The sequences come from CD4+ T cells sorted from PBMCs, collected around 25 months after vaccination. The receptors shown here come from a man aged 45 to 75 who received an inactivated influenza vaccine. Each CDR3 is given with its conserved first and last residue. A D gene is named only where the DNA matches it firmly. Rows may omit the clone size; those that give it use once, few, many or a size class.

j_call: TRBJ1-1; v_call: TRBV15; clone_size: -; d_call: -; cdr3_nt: TGTGCCACCAGCAGAGCCAGCAACACTGAAGCTTTCTTT; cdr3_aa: CATSRASNTEAFF
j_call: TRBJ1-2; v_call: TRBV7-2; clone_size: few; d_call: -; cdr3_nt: TGTGCCAGCAGCTTGGATAAAGCTAACTATGGCTACACCTTC; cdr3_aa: CASSLDKANYGYTF
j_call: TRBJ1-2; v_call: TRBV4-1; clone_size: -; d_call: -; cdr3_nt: TGCGCCAGCAGCCAAGAGACAAGAAACTATGGCTACACCTTC; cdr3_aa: CASSQETRNYGYTF
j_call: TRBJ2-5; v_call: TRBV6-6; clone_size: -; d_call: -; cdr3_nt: TGTGCCAGCAGTTACTCCCTCCAAGAGACCCAGTACTTC; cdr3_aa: CASSYSLQETQYF
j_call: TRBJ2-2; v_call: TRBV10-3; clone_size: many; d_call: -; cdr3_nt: TGTGCCACTTGGGACCCGCCCGGGGAGCTGTTTTTT; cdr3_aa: CATWDPPGELFF
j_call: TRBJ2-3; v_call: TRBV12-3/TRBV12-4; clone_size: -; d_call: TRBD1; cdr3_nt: TGTGCCAGCAGCCGGTCGGCAGGGGGCAAGACAGATACGCAGTATTTT; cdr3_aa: CASSRSAGGKTDTQYF
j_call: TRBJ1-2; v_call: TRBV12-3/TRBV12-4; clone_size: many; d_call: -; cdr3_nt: TGTGCCAGCAGAATGGACAGCTCCTACTATGGCTACACCTTC; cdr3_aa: CASRMDSSYYGYTF
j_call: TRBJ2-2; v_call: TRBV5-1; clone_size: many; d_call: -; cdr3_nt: TGCGCCAGCAGCTTGGACTTCTCGAACACCGGGGAGCTGTTTTTT; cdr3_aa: CASSLDFSNTGELFF
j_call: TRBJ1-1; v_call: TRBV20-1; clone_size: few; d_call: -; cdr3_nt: TGCAGTGCTAGAGATATTTTGCGTGCTGGGCCTGAAGCTTTCTTT; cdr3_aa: CSARDILRAGPEAFF
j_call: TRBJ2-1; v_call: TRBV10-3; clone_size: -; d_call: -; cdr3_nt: TGTGCCATCAGTGAATACAGGCAGGGGGACTGCAATGAGCAGTTCTTC; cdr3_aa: CAISEYRQGDCNEQFF
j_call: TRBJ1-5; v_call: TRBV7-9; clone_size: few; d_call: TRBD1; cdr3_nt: TGTGCCAGCAGCTTAGGGTCAGGGGGGCAGCCCCAGCATTTT; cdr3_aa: CASSLGSGGQPQHF
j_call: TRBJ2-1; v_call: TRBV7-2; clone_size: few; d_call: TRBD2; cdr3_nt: TGTGCCAGCAGCTGGATAGCGGGGCGGTTCGATGAGCAGTTCTTC; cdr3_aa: CASSWIAGRFDEQFF
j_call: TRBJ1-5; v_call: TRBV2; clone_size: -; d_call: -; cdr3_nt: TGTGCCAGCAGCCCGAACGGGCAAACCGGCCCACATAGCAATCAGCCCCAGCATTTT; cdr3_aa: CASSPNGQTGPHSNQPQHF
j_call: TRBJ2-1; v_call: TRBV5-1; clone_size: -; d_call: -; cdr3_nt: TGCGCCAGCAGCGAGGGGACTTCTCTCCATGAGCAGTTCTTC; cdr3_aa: CASSEGTSLHEQFF
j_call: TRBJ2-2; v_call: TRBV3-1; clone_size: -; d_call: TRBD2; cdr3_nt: TGTGCCAGCAGCCAAGAGTCACTAGCGGGGGACACCGGGGAGCTGTTTTTT; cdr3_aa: CASSQESLAGDTGELFF
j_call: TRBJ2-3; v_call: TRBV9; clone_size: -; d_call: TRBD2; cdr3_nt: TGTGCCAGCAGCGTATCTAGCGGCCGCACAGATACGCAGTATTTT; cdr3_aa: CASSVSSGRTDTQYF
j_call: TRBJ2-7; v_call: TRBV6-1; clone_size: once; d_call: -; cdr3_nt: TGTGCCAGCAGTCGGGAGCCGGCCTACGAGCAGTACTTC; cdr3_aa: CASSREPAYEQYF
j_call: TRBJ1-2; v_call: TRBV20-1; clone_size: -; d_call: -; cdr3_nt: TGCAGTGCTAGACCACCGGAGGGCTACACCTTC; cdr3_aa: CSARPPEGYTF
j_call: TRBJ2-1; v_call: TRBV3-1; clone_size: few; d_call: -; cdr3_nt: TGTGCCAGCAGCCAAGGCGGGCAGGGACACTACAATGAGCAGTTCTTC; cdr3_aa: CASSQGGQGHYNEQFF
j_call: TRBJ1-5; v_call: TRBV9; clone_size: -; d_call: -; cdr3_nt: TGTGCCAGCAGCGCAGGGACTGGTAGCAATCAGCCCCAGCATTTT; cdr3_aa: CASSAGTGSNQPQHF
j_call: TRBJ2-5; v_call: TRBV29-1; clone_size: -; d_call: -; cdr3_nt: TGCAGCGTTGAAGAACTCCGGTTTCCAAGGACACTAGAGAGGGAGACCCAGTACTTC; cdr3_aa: CSVEELRFPRTLERETQYF
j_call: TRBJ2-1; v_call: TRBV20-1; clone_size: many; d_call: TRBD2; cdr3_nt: TGCAGTGCTAGAGACCCCGGGACTAGCGGGAGGAATGAGCAGTTCTTC; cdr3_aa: CSARDPGTSGRNEQFF
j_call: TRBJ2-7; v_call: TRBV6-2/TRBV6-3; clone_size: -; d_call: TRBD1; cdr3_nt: TGTGCCAGCAGTCATAGGGACAGCTTCTACGAGCAGTACTTC; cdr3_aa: CASSHRDSFYEQYF
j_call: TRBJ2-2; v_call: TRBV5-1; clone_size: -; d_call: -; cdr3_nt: TGCGCCAGCAGCTTGGTTGCGTACGCGAACACCGGGGAGCTGTTTTTT; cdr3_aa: CASSLVAYANTGELFF